These T cell receptor beta chains were read from a single sample in a study of cytomegalovirus exposure and HLA in healthy donors. Clones were sequenced by immunoSEQ multiplex PCR, and TCRdb holds only the in-frame ones, with some missing. The sample has about 90,000 clones; 55% to 85% are singletons. The sample consisted of PBMCs. All receptors derive from a woman under 30 in good health and CMV-seropositive. Both conserved end residues are part of each CDR3. Fields, in order: V gene, J gene, D gene, clone size, CDR3 protein, CDR3 DNA. The D gene is left open where the match is weak. Some rows have no size entry. The others give once, few or many, or a class for an expanded clone.

TRBV2,TRBJ1-2,-,-,CASSEGGVRGGYTF,TGTGCCAGCAGTGAAGGAGGAGTCCGGGGTGGCTACACCTTC
TRBV2,TRBJ1-4,-,-,CASRTEYTNEKLFF,TGTGCCAGCAGGACGGAGTATACTAATGAAAAACTGTTTTTT
TRBV6-4,TRBJ2-3,TRBD2,-,CASSDRSGGPTDTQYF,TGTGCCAGCAGTGATCGGTCGGGAGGGCCCACAGATACGCAGTATTTT
TRBV2,TRBJ2-3,TRBD2,-,CASSFRLAGVTDTQYF,TGTGCCAGCAGTTTTAGACTAGCGGGGGTCACAGATACGCAGTATTTT
TRBV7-9,TRBJ2-7,-,few,CASSSPDRSPYEQYF,TGTGCCAGCAGCTCCCCCGACAGGAGTCCCTACGAGCAGTACTTC
TRBV9,TRBJ2-3,-,-,CASSVGGEYTDTQYF,TGTGCCAGCAGCGTAGGGGGGGAGTACACAGATACGCAGTATTTT
TRBV7-3,TRBJ2-3,TRBD2,few,CASSLIPGLGDTDTQYF,TGTGCCAGCAGCTTAATACCGGGACTAGGGGACACAGATACGCAGTATTTT
TRBV7-2,TRBJ1-5,-,-,CASSERAGEEPQHF,TGTGCCAGCAGCGAACGGGCGGGGGAGGAGCCCCAGCATTTT
TRBV6-1,TRBJ2-1,TRBD2,few,CASSDLAGALYNEQFF,TGTGCCAGCAGTGATTTAGCGGGGGCCCTATACAATGAGCAGTTCTTC
TRBV4-2,TRBJ2-1,-,once,CASSQDLKASPNEQFF,TGTGCCAGCAGCCAAGATCTCAAGGCTAGCCCCAATGAGCAGTTCTTC
TRBV2,TRBJ2-1,-,few,CASIGQLSYNEQFF,TGTGCCAGCATTGGACAGCTCTCCTACAATGAGCAGTTCTTC
TRBV11-2,TRBJ2-6,-,once,CASSYHSGANVLTF,TGTGCCAGCAGCTATCACTCTGGGGCCAACGTCCTGACTTTC
TRBV5-8,TRBJ1-5,-,once,CASTQRAFDSNQPQHF,TGTGCCAGCACCCAACGAGCGTTCGATAGCAATCAGCCCCAGCATTTT
TRBV5-1,TRBJ2-7,-,-,CASSLADPGRGEQYF,TGCGCCAGCAGCTTGGCCGATCCAGGTAGGGGAGAGCAGTACTTC
TRBV20-1,TRBJ1-1,-,few,CSASSGEAFF,TGCAGTGCTTCTTCGGGGGAAGCTTTCTTT
TRBV7-3,TRBJ2-3,-,few,CASSLSGGTDTQYF,TGTGCCAGCAGCTTAAGCGGGGGCACAGATACGCAGTATTTT
TRBV18,TRBJ2-5,-,-,CASSPPGRGGEETQYF,TGTGCCAGCTCACCACCGGGTAGGGGAGGCGAGGAGACCCAGTACTTC
TRBV4-3,TRBJ1-1,-,few,CASRVTTRENTEAFF,TGCGCCAGCAGGGTTACCACCCGGGAGAACACTGAAGCTTTCTTT
TRBV5-6,TRBJ2-5,TRBD2,-,CASSLDTSGRQETQYF,TGTGCCAGCAGCTTGGATACTAGCGGGAGACAGGAGACCCAGTACTTC
TRBV7-9,TRBJ2-7,-,-,CSSSPRSYEQYF,TGTTCCAGCAGCCCCCGCTCCTACGAGCAGTACTTC
TRBV18,TRBJ2-2,TRBD1,few,CASSPSDRVRELFF,TGTGCCAGCTCTCCGAGCGACAGGGTCCGGGAGCTGTTTTTT
TRBV7-2,TRBJ1-1,-,once,CASSSTRIGTEAFF,TGTGCCAGCAGCTCGACACGAATCGGCACTGAAGCTTTCTTT
TRBV5-5,TRBJ2-4,TRBD1,few,CASKLDRGDIQYF,TGTGCCAGCAAGCTAGACAGGGGAGACATTCAGTACTTC
TRBV30,TRBJ1-5,-,-,CAWSSTPGSNQPQHF,TGTGCCTGGAGCTCCACCCCCGGGAGCAATCAGCCCCAGCATTTT
TRBV9,TRBJ1-2,TRBD1,-,CASSVEDLDRVKDGYTF,TGTGCCAGCAGCGTAGAGGACCTGGACAGGGTAAAGGATGGCTACACCTTC
TRBV9,TRBJ2-2,-,-,CASSVGGSTGELFF,TGTGCCAGCAGCGTAGGAGGGAGCACCGGGGAGCTGTTTTTT
TRBV5-5,TRBJ2-1,TRBD2,few,CASSLGLAATNEQFF,TGTGCCAGCAGCTTGGGACTAGCGGCAACCAATGAGCAGTTCTTC
TRBV28,TRBJ2-4,TRBD1,-,CASQQGARNIQYF,TGTGCCAGCCAGCAGGGGGCGCGGAACATTCAGTACTTC